Following are 20 T cell receptor beta chains from one sample sequenced in a study of Ad26.COV2.S vaccination and SARS-CoV-2 variants. The treatment: roughly 19 received Ad26.COV2.S at low or high dose, single or two shots; five or six received placebo; per-sample allocation not given. Day 63 after the first vaccine or placebo injection was the time point for sampling. The data were produced by immunoSEQ multiplex PCR, yet TCRdb's version contains in-frame clones alone and is incomplete. The data contain about 350,000 clones, approximately 86% of them singletons. The input for sequencing was peripheral blood, taken in a trial of Ad26.COV2.S vaccine versus placebo. These receptor sequences come from a person aged 18-60 years who received the Ad26.COV2.S COVID-19 vaccine or a placebo.

A note on this clone: One end of the junction varies from germline; a read error may be responsible. The V call is TRBV7-2, the J call TRBJ1-1; possibly TRBD1 for D (6 bases). The CDR3 has 14 amino acids. Germline lookup yields CDR1 SGHTA and CDR2 FQGNSA. The DNA of the CDR3 is TGTGCCAGCAGCCTAGCAGGGGATGGCACTGAAGCTTTCTTT. Its translation is CASSLAGDGTEAFF. The full variable domain, with the rest looked up from reference TRBV7-2 and TRBJ1-1, is GAGVSQSPSNKVTEKGKDVELRCDPISGHTALYWYRQSLGQGLEFLIYFQGNSAPDKSGLPSDRFSAERTGGSVSTLTIQRTQQEDSAVYLCASSLAGDGTEAFFGQGTRLTVV.

This clone appeared a few times. The chain links TRBV4-1 to TRBJ1-2; the D is unclear. Germline V gives CDR1 MGHRA, CDR2 YSYEKL. Trimming shortened V by 0 bases and J by 10 bases, and 12 bases separated the two germline ends. The CDR3 runs to 13 residues. The DNA for the CDR3 is TGCGCCAGCAGCCAAGAGAGAGGACTTTCCTACACCTTC. This encodes CASSQERGLSYTF.

The rearrangement links TRBV2 to TRBJ1-6, with TRBD1 matching 7 bases. The germline CDR1 and CDR2 sequences are SNHLY and FYNNEI. V trimming: 8 bases; J trimming: 7 bases; junction bases outside the gene matches: 11. The CDR3 spans 15 residues. The CDR3 DNA is TGTGCCAGCCTCCCCCGACAGGGTCTGAATTCACCCCTCCACTTT. Protein: CASLPRQGLNSPLHF.

The chain couples TRBV5-8 to TRBJ2-3; the D gene is possibly TRBD1 (5 bases). Between the trimmed V and J ends, which lost 3 bases and 5 bases, there was a span of 13 bases. This CDR3 has 14 amino acids. CDR1 and CDR2 from the germline V gene are SGHTS and YDEGEE. The CDR3 DNA is TGTGCCAGCAGCTATCAGGGCGTTAGAGATACGCAGTATTTT. Translating it yields CASSYQGVRDTQYF. The entire variable domain, with the rest obtained from reference TRBV5-8 and TRBJ2-3, is as follows: EAGVTQSPTHLIKTRGQQATLRCSPISGHTSVYWYQQALGLGLQFLLWYDEGEERNRGNFPPRFSGRQFPNYSSELNVNALELEDSALYLCASSYQGVRDTQYFGPGTRLTVL.

J is TRBJ2-3 and V is TRBV5-1; D might be TRBD1 (5 bases). This CDR3 comprises 17 residues. The V end was cut by 5 bases, the J end by 4 bases, with 23 bases between. From germline, CDR1 is SGHRS and CDR2 YFSETQ. The CDR3 is CASRWVNPAGIADTQYF. The CDR3, as DNA: TGCGCCAGCAGGTGGGTGAACCCCGCAGGGATCGCAGATACGCAGTATTTT.

The chain has TRBV29-1 and TRBJ1-3; weak D call: TRBD1 (5 bases). The V end lost 6 bases, the J end lost 0 bases, and 12 bases lay between the germline ends. CDR3 length: 14 amino acids. CDR1 SQVTM and CDR2 ANQGSEA come from the germline V gene. The CDR3 sequence is CSVTGTHSGNTIYF. CDR3 in DNA: TGCAGCGTAACAGGAACCCACTCTGGAAACACCATATATTTT. Based on the CDR3 plus reference TRBV29-1 and TRBJ1-3, the full variable domain is SAVISQKPSRDICQRGTSLTIQCQVDSQVTMMFWYRQQPGQSLTLIATANQGSEATYESGFVIDKFPISRPNLTFSTLTVSNMSPEDSSIYLCSVTGTHSGNTIYFGEGSWLTVV.

V usage is TRBV27 and J usage is TRBJ1-6; 10 bases line up with TRBD1. The CDR3 consists of 14 residues. The V and J ends lost 6 bases and 7 bases, in that order; junction bases with no gene match: 3. Germline CDR1 and CDR2: MNHEY and SMNVEV (reference sequence). CDR3 loop: CASRWTGGNSPLHF. The CDR3 region has the DNA TGTGCCAGCAGGTGGACAGGGGGGAATTCACCCCTCCACTTT.

V gene TRBV5-1 combines with J gene TRBJ2-1; D is uncertain. The germline V gene encodes CDR1 SGHRS and CDR2 YFSETQ. Trimming took off 4 bases at V and 5 bases at J, with 7 bases between the two ends. This CDR3 contains 12 residues. The CDR3 bases are TGCGCCAGCAGCCCGCCTAACAATGAGCAGTTCTTC. Protein: CASSPPNNEQFF.

This chain links TRBV19 with TRBJ1-5; 7 bases agree with TRBD1. This CDR3 has 13 amino acids. CDR1 and CDR2 (germline): LNHDA, SQIVND (reference sequence). V lost 9 bases and J lost 5; bases outside the gene matches: 7. The CDR3 DNA reads TGTGCCAGCGAGGGGGCTGTTCATCAGCCCCAGCATTTT. Protein: CASEGAVHQPQHF.

The rearrangement uses TRBV6-2 or TRBV6-3 and TRBJ2-2, with D possibly being TRBD1 (6 bases). Trimming took 2 bases from V and 3 from J, leaving 10 bases between them. This CDR3 is built from 15 residues. CDR1 is MNHEY and CDR2 is SVGEGT in the germline V gene. The CDR3 nucleotides read TGTGCCAGCAGTTACAGAAGACAGGACACCGGGGAGCTGTTTTTT. Its translation is CASSYRRQDTGELFF.

The J gene is TRBJ2-1, the V gene TRBV27; TRBD1 agrees at 9 bases. The junction had 10 bases not matched to a gene; V was cut back by 3 bases and J by 7 bases. The CDR3 is 16 amino acids. In germline, CDR1 is MNHEY, CDR2 SMNVEV (reference sequence). Written as DNA, the CDR3 is TGTGCCAGCAGTTTCGACCGCACGGGACAGGGAAATGAGCAGTTCTTC. It specifies CASSFDRTGQGNEQFF.

The chain carries TRBV28 and TRBJ2-2; 7 nucleotides agree with TRBD1. CDR1 MDHEN and CDR2 SYDVKM come from the germline V gene. The CDR3 has 15 residues. V was clipped by 3 bases and J by 5 bases; unmatched bases: 6. The CDR3 spells CASSFRDSPTGELFF. The CDR3 nucleotides read TGTGCCAGCAGTTTTAGGGACAGCCCTACCGGGGAGCTGTTTTTT.

The chain employs TRBV6-5 and TRBJ2-3, with D uncertain. The germline gives CDR1 MNHEY, CDR2 SVGAGI. The CDR3 totals 12 residues. V was pared by 5 bases and J by 0 bases, with 3 bases between. CDR3 residues: CASSPSTDTQYF. The CDR3 DNA reads TGTGCCAGCAGTCCCAGCACAGATACGCAGTATTTT.

The gene calls are TRBV6-6 and TRBJ2-7; D is uncertain. V lost 6 bases and J lost 0, with 12 bases in between. In germline, CDR1 is MNHNY, CDR2 SVGAGI (reference sequence). The CDR3 covers 14 residues. CDR3 coding DNA: TGTGCCAGCAGCCTCCGGGTGGACTCCTACGAGCAGTACTTC. It translates to CASSLRVDSYEQYF.

V gene TRBV11-2 combines with J gene TRBJ2-3; D not resolved. The length of the CDR3 is 14 residues. Looked up from germline, CDR1 is SGHAT and CDR2 is FQNNGV. Deletions cut 1 base from V and 2 bases from J, with 7 bases between. The CDR3 DNA is TGTGCCAGCAGCTTAGGTCTCCTCACAGATACGCAGTATTTT. It yields the protein CASSLGLLTDTQYF.

This clone appeared once. The chain employs TRBV4-3 and TRBJ2-7; D gene unclear. Germline V lookup: CDR1 LGHNA, CDR2 YSLEER. V was shortened by 0 bases and J by 2 bases, with 11 bases between the two germline ends. There are 15 residues in the CDR3. In DNA, the CDR3 is TGCGCCAGCAGCCAAGATCAGGCACCAACCTACGAGCAGTACTTC. This codes for CASSQDQAPTYEQYF.

This clone was observed once. The genes are TRBV10-3 and TRBJ2-3; D remains ambiguous. The V end lost 7 bases, the J end lost 6 bases, and 17 bases lay between the germline ends. This CDR3 has 14 residues. The V gene's germline CDR1 is ENHRY and CDR2 SYGVKD. The CDR3 region is CAITTNEMGDTQYF. CDR3 nucleotides: TGTGCCATCACGACAAATGAGATGGGGGATACGCAGTATTTT.

V gene TRBV29-1 combines with J gene TRBJ2-3; TRBD2 aligns across 7 bases. The V gene's germline CDR1 is SQVTM and CDR2 ANQGSEA. This CDR3 is built from 14 residues. V trimming: 3 bases; J trimming: 8 bases; junction bases outside the gene matches: 11. For the CDR3, the DNA is TGCAGCGTTGAGGTCGGCGGGGGTGTAGGTACGCAGTATTTT. It translates to CSVEVGGGVGTQYF.

The J gene is TRBJ2-1, the V gene TRBV11-2; possibly TRBD2 for D (6 bases). The V and J ends lost 6 bases and 3 bases respectively, with 21 bases between them. Germline assignment: CDR1 SGHAT and CDR2 FQNNGV. CDR3 length: 17 amino acids. CDR3 in DNA: TGTGCCAGCAGTAACCGGGACTCGAGTATTGTCTACAATGAGCAGTTCTTC. Translation gives CASSNRDSSIVYNEQFF. Based on the CDR3 plus reference TRBV11-2 and TRBJ2-1, the full variable domain is EAGVAQSPRYKIIEKRQSVAFWCNPISGHATLYWYQQILGQGPKLLIQFQNNGVVDDSQLPKDRFSAERLKGVDSTLKIQPAKLEDSAVYLCASSNRDSSIVYNEQFFGPGTRLTVL.

This clone showed up just once. The V and J genes are TRBV3-1 (or the pseudogene TRBV3-2) and TRBJ2-5, with a weak D call TRBD1 (6 bases). Trimming shortened V by 3 bases and J by 7 bases, and 21 bases separated the two germline ends. Germline CDR1 reads LGHDT; CDR2 reads YNNKEL (reference sequence). The CDR3 loop spans 16 amino acids. As DNA, the CDR3 is TGTGCCAGCAGCCATCCTATGGCGGGCCTAGGGGGGACCCAGTACTTC. It specifies CASSHPMAGLGGTQYF.